This T cell receptor (beta chain) stems from a study of CD8+ T cells in alopecia areata. Across the whole study: A 6-month off-drug phase came after tofacitinib, which had lasted 6 to 18 months.

This CDR3 spans 12 amino acids. Germline V gives CDR1 SGHVS, CDR2 FNYEAQ. The germline V and J ends were trimmed by 1 base and 7 bases, with 6 bases remaining between them. Study-wide points: Lesional scalp, notably in alopecia totalis/universalis, had clonality above that of normal scalp.

As part of sample collection, lesional scalp punch biopsies and peripheral blood were taken from alopecia areata patients. The authors extracted RNA and reverse transcribed it into cDNA as the sequencing template. Data came from immunoSEQ multiplex PCR; TCRdb stores just in-frame clones and leaves some out. This sample has 150,000 to 200,000 clones, with over 50% found just once. Notes on this clone: Antigen unknown.

Sequencing was performed on CD4+ T cells sorted from blood, taken at week 0. The origin of this receptor is a human donor with alopecia areata. The rearrangement joins TRBV7-6 to TRBJ2-3, with no clear D. This CDR3 is CASSLGGNTQYF. The CDR3 DNA sequence: TGTGCCAGCAGCTTAGGGGGTAATACGCAGTATTTT.